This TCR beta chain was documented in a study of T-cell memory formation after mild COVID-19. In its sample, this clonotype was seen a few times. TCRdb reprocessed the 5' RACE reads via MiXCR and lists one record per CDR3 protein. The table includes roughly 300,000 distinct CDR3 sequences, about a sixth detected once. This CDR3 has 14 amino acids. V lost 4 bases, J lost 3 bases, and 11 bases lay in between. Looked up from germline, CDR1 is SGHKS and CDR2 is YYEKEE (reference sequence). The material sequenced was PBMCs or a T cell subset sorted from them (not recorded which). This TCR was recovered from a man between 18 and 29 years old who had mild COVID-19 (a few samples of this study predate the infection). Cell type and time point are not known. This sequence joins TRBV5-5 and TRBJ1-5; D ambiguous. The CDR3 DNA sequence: TGTGCCAGCAGCACCCGGGAGCTCAATCAGCCCCAGCATTTT. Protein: CASSTRELNQPQHF.